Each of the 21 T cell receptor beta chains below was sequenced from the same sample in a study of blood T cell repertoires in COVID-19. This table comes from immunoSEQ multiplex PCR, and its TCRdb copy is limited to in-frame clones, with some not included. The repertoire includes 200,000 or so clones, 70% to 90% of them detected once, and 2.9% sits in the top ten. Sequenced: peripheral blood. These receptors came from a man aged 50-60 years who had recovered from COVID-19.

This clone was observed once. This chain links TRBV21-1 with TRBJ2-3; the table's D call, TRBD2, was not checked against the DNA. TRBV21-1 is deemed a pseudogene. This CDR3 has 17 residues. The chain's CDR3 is CASSNPSGTKTTDTQYF. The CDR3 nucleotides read TGTGCCAGCAGCAACCCCTCCGGGACTAAAACTACAGATACGCAGTATTTT.

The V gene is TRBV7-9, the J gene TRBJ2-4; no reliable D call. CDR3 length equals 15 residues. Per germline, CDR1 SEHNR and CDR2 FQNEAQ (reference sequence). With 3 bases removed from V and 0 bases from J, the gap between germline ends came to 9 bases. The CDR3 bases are TGTGCCAGCAGCTTTAGCACGAAAGCCAAAAACATTCAGTACTTC. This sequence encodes CASSFSTKAKNIQYF.

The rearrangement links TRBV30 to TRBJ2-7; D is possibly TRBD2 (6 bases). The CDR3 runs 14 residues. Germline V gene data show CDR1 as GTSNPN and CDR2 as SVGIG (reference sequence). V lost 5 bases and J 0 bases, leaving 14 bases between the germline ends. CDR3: CAWSLGGVSYEQYF. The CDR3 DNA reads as TGTGCCTGGTCGCTGGGCGGGGTCTCCTACGAGCAGTACTTC.

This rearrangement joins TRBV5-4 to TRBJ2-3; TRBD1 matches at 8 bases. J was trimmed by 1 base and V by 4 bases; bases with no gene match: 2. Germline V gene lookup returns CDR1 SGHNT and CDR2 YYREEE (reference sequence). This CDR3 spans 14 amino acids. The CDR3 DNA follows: TGTGCCAGCAGCCCGACAGGGGGCACAGATACGCAGTATTTT. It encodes CASSPTGGTDTQYF.

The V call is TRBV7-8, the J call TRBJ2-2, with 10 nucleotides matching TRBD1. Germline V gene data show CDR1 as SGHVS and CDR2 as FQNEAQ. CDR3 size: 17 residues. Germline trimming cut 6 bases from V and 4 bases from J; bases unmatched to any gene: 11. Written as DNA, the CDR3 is TGTGCCAGCAGACTCCAAACCGGGACAGGGGTCACCGGGGAGCTGTTTTTT. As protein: CASRLQTGTGVTGELFF.

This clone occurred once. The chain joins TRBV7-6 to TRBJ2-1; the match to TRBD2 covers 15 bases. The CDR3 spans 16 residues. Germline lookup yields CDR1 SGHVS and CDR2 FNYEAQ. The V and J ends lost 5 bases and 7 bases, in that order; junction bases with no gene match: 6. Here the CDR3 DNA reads TGTGCCAGCAGCACGGGGACTAGCGGGAGGTGGAATGAGCAGTTCTTC. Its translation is CASSTGTSGRWNEQFF.

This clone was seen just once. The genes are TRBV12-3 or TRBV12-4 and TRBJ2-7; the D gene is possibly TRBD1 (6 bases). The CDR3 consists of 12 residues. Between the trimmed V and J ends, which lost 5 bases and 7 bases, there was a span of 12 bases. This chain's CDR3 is CASSPGTREQYF. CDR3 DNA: TGTGCCAGCAGTCCAGGGACACGGGAGCAGTACTTC.

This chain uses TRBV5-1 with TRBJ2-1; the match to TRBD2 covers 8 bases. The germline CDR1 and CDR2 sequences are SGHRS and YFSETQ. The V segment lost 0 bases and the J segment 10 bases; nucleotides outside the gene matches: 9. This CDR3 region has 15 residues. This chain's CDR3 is CASSLAGSGTAEQFF. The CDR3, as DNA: TGCGCCAGCAGCTTGGCCGGTAGCGGGACGGCCGAGCAGTTCTTC.

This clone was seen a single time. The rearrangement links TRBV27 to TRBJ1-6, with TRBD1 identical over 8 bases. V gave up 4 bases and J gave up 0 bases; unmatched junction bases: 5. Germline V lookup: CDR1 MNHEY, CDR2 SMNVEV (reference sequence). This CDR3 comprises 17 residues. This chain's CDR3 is CASSSPGTGSYNSPLHF. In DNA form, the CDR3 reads TGTGCCAGCAGTTCCCCCGGGACAGGCTCCTATAATTCACCCCTCCACTTT.

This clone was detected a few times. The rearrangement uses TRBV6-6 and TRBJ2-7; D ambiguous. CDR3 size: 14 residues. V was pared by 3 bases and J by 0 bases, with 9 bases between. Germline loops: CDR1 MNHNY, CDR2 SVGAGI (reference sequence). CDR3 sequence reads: CASSYEASSYEQYF. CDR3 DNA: TGTGCCAGCAGTTATGAGGCAAGCTCCTACGAGCAGTACTTC.

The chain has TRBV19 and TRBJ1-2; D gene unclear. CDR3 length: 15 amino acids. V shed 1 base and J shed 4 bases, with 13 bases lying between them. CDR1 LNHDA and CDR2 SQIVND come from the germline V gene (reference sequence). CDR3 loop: CASSIGGGTGYGYTF. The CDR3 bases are TGTGCCAGTAGTATAGGGGGAGGAACTGGCTATGGCTACACCTTC.

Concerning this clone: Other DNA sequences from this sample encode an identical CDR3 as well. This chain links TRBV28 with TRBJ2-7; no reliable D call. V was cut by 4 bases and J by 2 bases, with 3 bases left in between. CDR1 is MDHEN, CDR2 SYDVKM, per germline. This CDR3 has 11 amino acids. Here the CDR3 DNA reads TGTGCCAGCAGTTCTACCTACGAGCAGTACTTC. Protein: CASSSTYEQYF.

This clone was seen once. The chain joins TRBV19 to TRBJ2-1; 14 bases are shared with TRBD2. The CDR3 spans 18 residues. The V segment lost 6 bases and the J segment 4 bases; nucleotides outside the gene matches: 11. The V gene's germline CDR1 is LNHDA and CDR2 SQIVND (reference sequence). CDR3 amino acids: CASSGLAGGVATYNEQFF. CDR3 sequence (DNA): TGTGCCAGTAGCGGACTAGCGGGAGGAGTAGCGACTTACAATGAGCAGTTCTTC.

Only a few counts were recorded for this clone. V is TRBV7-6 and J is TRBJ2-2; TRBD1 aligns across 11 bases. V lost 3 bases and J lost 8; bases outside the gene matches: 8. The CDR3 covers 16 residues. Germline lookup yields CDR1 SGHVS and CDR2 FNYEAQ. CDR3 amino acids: CASSFTGQGAGGELFF. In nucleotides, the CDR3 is TGTGCCAGCAGCTTTACCGGACAGGGGGCAGGAGGGGAGCTGTTTTTT. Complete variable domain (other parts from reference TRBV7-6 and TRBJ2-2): GAGVSQSPRYKVTKRGQDVALRCDPISGHVSLYWYRQALGQGPEFLTYFNYEAQQDKSGLPNDRFSAERPEGSISTLTIQRTEQRDSAMYRCASSFTGQGAGGELFFGEGSRLTVL.

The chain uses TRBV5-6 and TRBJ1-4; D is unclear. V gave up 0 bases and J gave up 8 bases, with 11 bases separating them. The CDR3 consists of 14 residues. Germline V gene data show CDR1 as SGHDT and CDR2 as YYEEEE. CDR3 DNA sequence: TGTGCCAGCAGCTTGGGGCCCCGGGAGGAAAAACTGTTTTTT. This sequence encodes CASSLGPREEKLFF.

The CDR3 is CASSYPLAGGPPPQETQYF. DNA of the CDR3: TGTGCCAGCAGTTACCCTCTAGCGGGAGGACCCCCCCCTCAAGAGACCCAGTACTTC. The gene calls are TRBV6-2 or TRBV6-3 and TRBJ2-5; 11 nucleotides line up with TRBD2. The CDR3 sequence is 19 residues long. Trimming at V came to 2 bases and at J to 2 bases, leaving 13 bases not matched to a gene. Germline values: CDR1 MNHEY, CDR2 SVGEGT.

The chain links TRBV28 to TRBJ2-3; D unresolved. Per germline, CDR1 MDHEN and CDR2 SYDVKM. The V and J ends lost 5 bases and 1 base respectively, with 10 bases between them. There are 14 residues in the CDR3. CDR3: CASSTRRRTDTQYF. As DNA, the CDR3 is TGTGCCAGCAGTACTCGGCGGCGCACAGATACGCAGTATTTT.

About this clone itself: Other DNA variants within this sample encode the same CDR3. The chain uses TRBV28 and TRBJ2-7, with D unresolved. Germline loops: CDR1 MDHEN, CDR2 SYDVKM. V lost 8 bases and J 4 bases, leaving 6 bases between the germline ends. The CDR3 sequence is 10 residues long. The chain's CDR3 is CASGRYEQYF. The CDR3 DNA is TGTGCCAGCGGCAGGTACGAGCAGTACTTC.

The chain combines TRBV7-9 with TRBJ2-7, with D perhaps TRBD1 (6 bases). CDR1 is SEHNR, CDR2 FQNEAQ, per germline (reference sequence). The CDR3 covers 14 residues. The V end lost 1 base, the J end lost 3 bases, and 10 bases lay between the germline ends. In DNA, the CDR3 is TGTGCCAGCAGCTTAGTTTCAGGGGTCTACGAGCAGTACTTC. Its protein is CASSLVSGVYEQYF.

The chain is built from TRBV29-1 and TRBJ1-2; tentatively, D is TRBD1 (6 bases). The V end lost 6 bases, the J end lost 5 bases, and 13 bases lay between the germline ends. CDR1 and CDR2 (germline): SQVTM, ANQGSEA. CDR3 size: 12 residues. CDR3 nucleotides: TGCAGCGTGACAGGTCCCTATTATGGCTACACCTTC. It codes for CSVTGPYYGYTF.

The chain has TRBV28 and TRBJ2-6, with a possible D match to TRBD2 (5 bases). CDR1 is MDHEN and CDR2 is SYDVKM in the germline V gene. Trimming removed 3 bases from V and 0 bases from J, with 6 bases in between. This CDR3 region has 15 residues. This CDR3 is CASSFRGSGANVLTF. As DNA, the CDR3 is TGTGCCAGCAGTTTTCGGGGCTCTGGGGCCAACGTCCTGACTTTC.